The 8 T cell receptor beta chains reported below all come from one sample, sequenced in a study of blood T cell repertoires in COVID-19. Data came from immunoSEQ multiplex PCR; TCRdb stores just in-frame clones and leaves some out. The table has some 80,000 clones, around 81% seen once. Sequences were obtained from peripheral blood. The receptors were sampled from a human donor in a cohort sampled during active COVID-19.

V gene TRBV6-2 or TRBV6-3 combines with J gene TRBJ2-2; the D gene is possibly TRBD2 (6 bases). The CDR3 extends over 16 amino acids. Trimming stripped 2 bases from V and 6 bases from J, with 16 bases between. From germline, CDR1 is MNHEY and CDR2 SVGEGT. The CDR3 DNA is TGTGCCAGCAGTTACCCCTTGGGGACTGCCCCCGGGGAGCTGTTTTTT. Protein product: CASSYPLGTAPGELFF.

The V and J genes are TRBV18 and TRBJ2-1; D ambiguous. V was cut by 3 bases and J by 0 bases, with 9 bases left in between. There are 15 residues in the CDR3. Germline CDR1 KGHSH, CDR2 LQKENI. The CDR3 DNA sequence: TGTGCCAGCTCACCCAACCCGAGCTCCTACAATGAGCAGTTCTTC. Its translation: CASSPNPSSYNEQFF.

The chain recombines TRBV3-1 (or the pseudogene TRBV3-2) with TRBJ2-3, with 9 bases fitting TRBD2. CDR3 length: 16 amino acids. J lost 6 bases, V lost 4 bases, and 11 bases had no gene match. Germline V gene data show CDR1 as LGHDT and CDR2 as YNNKEL (reference sequence). The CDR3 sequence is CASSLRLAAAGDTQYF. The CDR3 coding sequence is TGTGCCAGCAGCCTCCGACTAGCGGCCGCGGGGGATACGCAGTATTTT.

The chain joins TRBV5-4 to TRBJ2-2; D is perhaps TRBD1 (5 bases). The CDR3 length is 15 residues. V lost 0 bases to trimming and J lost 5 bases, with 11 bases between them. From germline, CDR1 is SGHNT and CDR2 YYREEE (reference sequence). The CDR3 protein is CASSLAQGWTGELFF. DNA of the CDR3: TGTGCCAGCAGCTTGGCTCAGGGATGGACCGGGGAGCTGTTTTTT.

This chain links TRBV28 with TRBJ2-5; 9 bases fit TRBD2. After removal of 5 bases from V and 5 bases from J, the junction contained 9 bases not matched to a gene. This CDR3 comprises 15 residues. Germline lookup yields CDR1 MDHEN and CDR2 SYDVKM. CDR3 DNA: TGTGCCAGCAGTCAATACGCGGGAGGGCGGGAGACCCAGTACTTC. Protein product: CASSQYAGGRETQYF.

The CDR3 region is CASSLVAAGELFF. The DNA of the CDR3 is TGTGCCAGCAGCTTAGTGGCCGCCGGGGAGCTGTTTTTT. The chain has TRBV11-3 and TRBJ2-2; no clear D. Germline V CDR1 and CDR2: SGHNT, YENEEA. This CDR3 is 13 amino acids long. Between the trimmed V and J ends, which lost 1 base and 6 bases, there was a span of 6 bases.

This clone was seen a single time. This sequence joins TRBV2 and TRBJ2-1; D unclear. Trimming pared 1 base from V and 7 bases from J, leaving 11 bases between. Germline lookup yields CDR1 SNHLY and CDR2 FYNNEI. CDR3 length equals 14 residues. CDR3: CASSEDSLRNEQFF. The CDR3 nucleotides are TGTGCCAGCAGTGAAGACTCCCTCAGGAATGAGCAGTTCTTC.

This clone is categorized as medium-sized. The chain joins TRBV2 to TRBJ1-5, with D possibly being TRBD1 (5 bases). CDR3 length equals 20 residues. The V gene's germline CDR1 is SNHLY and CDR2 FYNNEI. Trimming shortened V by 4 bases and J by 0 bases, and 25 bases separated the two germline ends. This CDR3 is CASSVLSDRGSFYSNQPQHF. CDR3 DNA sequence: TGTGCCAGCAGTGTCTTATCTGATCGGGGGAGCTTCTATAGCAATCAGCCCCAGCATTTT.